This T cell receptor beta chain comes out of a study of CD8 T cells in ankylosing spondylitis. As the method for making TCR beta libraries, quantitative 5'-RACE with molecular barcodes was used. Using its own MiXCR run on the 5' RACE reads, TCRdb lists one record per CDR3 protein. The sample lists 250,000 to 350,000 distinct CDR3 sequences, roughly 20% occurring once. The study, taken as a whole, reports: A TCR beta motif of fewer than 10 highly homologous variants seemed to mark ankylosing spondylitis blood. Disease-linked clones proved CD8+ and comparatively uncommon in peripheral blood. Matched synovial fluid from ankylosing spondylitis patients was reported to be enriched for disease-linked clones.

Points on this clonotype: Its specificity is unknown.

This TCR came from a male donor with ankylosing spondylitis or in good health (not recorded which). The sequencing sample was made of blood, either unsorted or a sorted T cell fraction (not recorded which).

CDR3: CASSGGSNNSPLHF. As DNA, the CDR3 is TGTGCCAGCAGTGGGGGGTCCAACAATTCACCCCTCCACTTT. The chain links TRBV6-1 to TRBJ1-6, with D tentatively TRBD1 (5 bases). There are 14 residues in the CDR3. V dropped 4 bases and J dropped 7 bases, with 11 bases sitting between them. Looked up from germline, CDR1 is MNHNS and CDR2 is SASEGT.